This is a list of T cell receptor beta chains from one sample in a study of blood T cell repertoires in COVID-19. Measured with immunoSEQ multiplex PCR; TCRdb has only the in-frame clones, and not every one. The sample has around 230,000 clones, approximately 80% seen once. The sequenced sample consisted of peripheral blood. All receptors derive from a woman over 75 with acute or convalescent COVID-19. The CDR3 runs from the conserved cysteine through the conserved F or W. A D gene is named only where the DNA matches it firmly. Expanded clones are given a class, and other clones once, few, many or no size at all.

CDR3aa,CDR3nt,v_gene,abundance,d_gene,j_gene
CASSQYDRGSGNTIYF,TGTGCCAGCAGCCAATACGACAGGGGCTCTGGAAACACCATATATTTT,TRBV3-1/TRBV3-2,.,TRBD1,TRBJ1-3
CASSGPQGEGQETQYF,TGTGCCAGCAGCGGACCACAGGGGGAGGGACAAGAGACCCAGTACTTC,TRBV9,.,.,TRBJ2-5
CASSWDIGEKLFF,TGTGCCAGCAGTTGGGACATTGGGGAAAAACTGTTTTTT,TRBV27,.,.,TRBJ1-4
CASSPPRREPELTPYEQYF,TGTGCCAGCAGTCCCCCCCGCCGGGAGCCGGAACTCACCCCCTACGAGCAGTACTTC,TRBV6-2/TRBV6-3,.,.,TRBJ2-7
CASSLGPAGGPAGELFF,TGTGCCAGCAGCTTAGGACCAGCGGGGGGGCCGGCCGGGGAGCTGTTTTTT,TRBV7-6,.,TRBD2,TRBJ2-2
CASSLSSSGGDQYF,TGTGCTAGCAGCTTATCCTCTAGCGGGGGAGATCAGTACTTC,TRBV7-7,once,TRBD2,TRBJ2-5
CASSLKRGAQSDTQYF,TGTGCCAGCAGCTTAAAGCGGGGGGCCCAGTCAGATACGCAGTATTTT,TRBV7-2,few,TRBD2,TRBJ2-3
CASSPQATGELFF,TGTGCCAGCAGCCCGCAGGCCACCGGGGAGCTGTTTTTT,TRBV12-3/TRBV12-4,.,.,TRBJ2-2
CASSEVATGAGYTF,TGTGCCAGCAGTGAAGTCGCTACAGGGGCTGGCTACACCTTC,TRBV2,.,TRBD1,TRBJ1-2
CASRQRNQPQHF,TGTGCCAGTAGACAGCGCAATCAGCCCCAGCATTTT,TRBV19,.,.,TRBJ1-5